This TCR beta chain came from a study of cytomegalovirus exposure and HLA in healthy donors. This CDR3 is 14 amino acids long. Germline V gene sequence: CDR1 LNHDA, CDR2 SQIVND (reference sequence). Germline trimming cut 6 bases from V and 10 bases from J; bases unmatched to any gene: 12. Despite likely unrecorded immune exposures, the donors were nominally healthy at the time of sampling. 13 Jbeta primers and 60 Vbeta primers were used for the PCR. The method was immunoSEQ multiplex PCR; TCRdb's version includes in-frame clones alone and lacks a portion of them. The table shows over 150,000 clones, with over 75% occurring only once.

This TCR was recovered from a human donor in good health. Sample: PBMCs. V usage is TRBV19 and J usage is TRBJ2-1; 7 bases are shared with TRBD1. As DNA, the CDR3 is TGTGCCAGTAGGAAGCAGGGGGATGGGAGAGAGCAGTTCTTC. Translating it yields CASRKQGDGREQFF.